A single sample gave rise to the 28 T cell receptor beta chains below, sequenced in a study of response to subunit inactivated influenza vaccine. TCRdb ran MiXCR on the RT-PCR reads and lists one entry per CDR3 protein. The sample holds roughly 760,000 distinct CDR3 sequences; approximately 21% are singletons and the top ten take roughly a tenth. The input for sequencing was PBMCs from blood, taken 5 days after vaccination. The receptors come from a man aged 45-65 years who received an inactivated influenza vaccine.

This chain links TRBV15 with TRBJ1-1; D is ambiguous. Germline CDR1 and CDR2: LNHNV and YYDKDF (reference sequence). V gave up 3 bases and J gave up 1 base, with 3 bases separating them. The CDR3 is 12 residues long. The DNA of the CDR3 is TGTGCCACCAGCAGGGAGAACACTGAAGCTTTCTTT. The encoded protein is CATSRENTEAFF.

The chain carries TRBV20-1 and TRBJ2-5; a weak D match, TRBD2 (5 bases). CDR1 is DFQATT and CDR2 is SNEGSKA in the germline V gene (reference sequence). The CDR3 sequence is 12 residues long. V gave up 8 bases and J gave up 1 base, with 11 bases separating them. CDR3 loop: CSTVGSQETQYF. As DNA, the CDR3 is TGCAGTACCGTGGGGAGCCAAGAGACCCAGTACTTC.

This clonotype occurred a few times. The rearrangement links TRBV28 to TRBJ1-4; 8 nucleotides match TRBD1. CDR1 is MDHEN and CDR2 is SYDVKM in the germline V gene. The junction had 7 bases not matched to a gene; V was cut back by 6 bases and J by 7 bases. CDR3 length equals 14 residues. The CDR3 DNA is TGTGCCAGCAGGAGACCAGGGGGCGGTGAAAAACTGTTTTTT. It is translated as CASRRPGGGEKLFF.

The chain links TRBV6-1 to TRBJ2-7, with 7 bases fitting TRBD1. Germline CDR1 is MNHNS and CDR2 is SASEGT. The CDR3 runs 13 residues. With 6 bases clipped from V and 3 bases from J, the junction kept 5 bases outside the gene matches. Here the CDR3 reads CASRKTGNYEQYF. DNA of the CDR3: TGTGCCAGCAGAAAGACAGGGAACTACGAGCAGTACTTC.

The sample holds one count of this clonotype. As DNA, the CDR3 is TGCGCCAGCAGCTTGCTGGCAGGGGCCGAGCAGTACTTC. Translation gives CASSLLAGAEQYF. The chain links TRBV5-1 to TRBJ2-7, with D tentatively TRBD1 (6 bases). Per germline, CDR1 SGHRS and CDR2 YFSETQ. The CDR3 is 13 residues long. Trimming left V 1 base short and J 6 bases short, with 11 bases between. Complete variable domain (other parts from reference TRBV5-1 and TRBJ2-7): KAGVTQTPRYLIKTRGQQVTLSCSPISGHRSVSWYQQTPGQGLQFLFEYFSETQRNKGNFPGRFSGRQFSNSRSEMNVSTLELGDSALYLCASSLLAGAEQYFGPGTRLTVT.

This clonotype appeared many times. The V and J genes are TRBV9 and TRBJ2-2, with no clear D. CDR1 SGDLS and CDR2 YYNGEE come from the germline V gene. CDR3 size: 13 residues. V lost 4 bases and J lost 0, with 4 bases in between. The DNA of the CDR3 is TGTGCCAGCAGCTTTACGAACACCGGGGAGCTGTTTTTT. Amino acids: CASSFTNTGELFF.

This clonotype was counted between two and nine times. This sequence joins TRBV6-5 and TRBJ2-1, with 15 bases that match TRBD2. Germline trimming cut 4 bases from V and 7 bases from J; bases unmatched to any gene: 2. Per the germline V gene, CDR1 is MNHEY and CDR2 is SVGAGI. CDR3 length equals 15 residues. Written as DNA, the CDR3 is TGTGCCAGCAGTTCCGGGACTAGCGGGAGGAATGAGCAGTTCTTC. Its translation is CASSSGTSGRNEQFF.

V is TRBV6-1 and J is TRBJ2-7, with a possible D match to TRBD2 (5 bases). V dropped 5 bases and J dropped 4 bases, with 15 bases sitting between them. The CDR3 is 14 residues long. From germline, CDR1 is MNHNS and CDR2 SASEGT. The CDR3 coding sequence is TGTGCCAGCAGTCCGTCGCTAGCTAGATACGAGCAGTACTTC. As protein: CASSPSLARYEQYF.

The chain uses TRBV20-1 and TRBJ2-5, with D maybe TRBD1 (5 bases). The CDR3 runs to 13 residues. CDR1 is DFQATT and CDR2 is SNEGSKA in the germline V gene (reference sequence). V lost 6 bases and J 0 bases, leaving 11 bases between the germline ends. The CDR3 DNA follows: TGCAGTGCCCGCGGACAACACCAAGAGACCCAGTACTTC. It yields the protein CSARGQHQETQYF.

The V call is TRBV20-1, the J call TRBJ2-1; D remains unclear. Trimming shortened V by 6 bases and J by 9 bases, and 18 bases separated the two germline ends. This CDR3 has 13 amino acids. CDR1 is DFQATT and CDR2 is SNEGSKA in the germline V gene (reference sequence). The CDR3 region is CSANGVSNGEQFF. The CDR3 DNA is TGCAGTGCGAACGGAGTATCCAATGGTGAGCAGTTCTTC.

The J gene is TRBJ2-2, the V gene TRBV27; D remains unclear. The CDR3 runs to 14 residues. The V gene lost 3 bases and the J gene lost 2 bases, with 7 bases spanning the gap. Germline CDR1 MNHEY, CDR2 SMNVEV (reference sequence). The CDR3 DNA sequence: TGTGCCAGCAGTTTTCACCGAAACACCGGGGAGCTGTTTTTT. It specifies CASSFHRNTGELFF.

The chain couples TRBV20-1 to TRBJ2-3, with D maybe TRBD2 (5 bases). The CDR3 contains 14 residues. Trimming stripped 1 base from V and 2 bases from J, with 10 bases between. Germline V gene data show CDR1 as DFQATT and CDR2 as SNEGSKA (reference sequence). For the CDR3, the DNA is TGCAGTGCTAGAGTGGGGAGACCCACAGATACGCAGTATTTT. The encoded protein is CSARVGRPTDTQYF.

This clonotype was seen a few times. This chain joins TRBV24-1 and TRBJ1-1; D is undetermined. CDR1 KGHDR and CDR2 SFDVKD come from the germline V gene. Trimming left V 9 bases short and J 1 base short, with 17 bases between. This CDR3 has 15 amino acids. The CDR3 nucleotides read TGTGCCACCCGCCCCGGGTCACGGGAGAACACTGAAGCTTTCTTT. This encodes CATRPGSRENTEAFF.

This clonotype came up many times. The chain uses TRBV29-1 and TRBJ2-1; tentative D call: TRBD2 (6 bases). Trimming removed 7 bases from V and 0 bases from J, with 13 bases in between. The germline V gene encodes CDR1 SQVTM and CDR2 ANQGSEA. This CDR3 is built from 14 residues. The CDR3 protein is CSASGGSSYNEQFF. CDR3 coding DNA: TGCAGCGCCTCTGGGGGGAGCTCCTACAATGAGCAGTTCTTC.

J is TRBJ2-3 and V is TRBV20-1, with a possible D match to TRBD1 (6 bases). The CDR3 loop spans 12 amino acids. The V gene's germline CDR1 is DFQATT and CDR2 SNEGSKA (reference sequence). The V end lost 5 bases, the J end lost 4 bases, and 10 bases lay between the germline ends. CDR3 sequence: CSAGTLADTQYF. The CDR3 nucleotides are TGCAGTGCTGGGACACTTGCAGATACGCAGTATTTT.

The sample holds a few counts of this clonotype. The gene calls are TRBV7-2 and TRBJ2-5; TRBD1 might be the D (6 bases). Between the trimmed V and J ends, which lost 2 bases and 5 bases, there was a span of 12 bases. This CDR3 spans 14 amino acids. Germline CDR1 is SGHTA and CDR2 is FQGNSA. The CDR3 sequence is CASSLHQGLETQYF. The CDR3 DNA reads TGTGCCAGCAGCTTACACCAGGGGTTGGAGACCCAGTACTTC.

This clonotype was seen more than once but under ten times. The CDR3 nucleotides read TGTGCCAGCAGTCCTTCTAGCCCTGGTTTCTACGAGCAGTACTTC. Its protein product is CASSPSSPGFYEQYF. This chain uses TRBV6-1 with TRBJ2-7; D perhaps matches TRBD2 (5 bases). This CDR3 comprises 15 residues. Germline V gene lookup returns CDR1 MNHNS and CDR2 SASEGT. V was cut by 5 bases and J by 3 bases, with 17 bases left in between.

In this sample, this clonotype turned up a few times. The V gene is TRBV4-2, the J gene TRBJ1-1, with D uncertain. The germline gives CDR1 LGHNA, CDR2 YNFKEQ. The CDR3 sequence is 15 residues long. Trimming shortened V by 1 base and J by 3 bases, and 12 bases separated the two germline ends. CDR3 sequence reads: CASSQAFGRDTEAFF. CDR3 bases: TGTGCCAGCAGCCAAGCCTTCGGACGGGACACTGAAGCTTTCTTT.

This clonotype was seen a few times. The V call is TRBV6-1, the J call TRBJ2-1, with TRBD1 identical over 8 bases. The V and J ends lost 6 bases and 3 bases, in that order; junction bases with no gene match: 7. This CDR3 region has 15 residues. Germline CDR1 reads MNHNS; CDR2 reads SASEGT. DNA for the CDR3: TGTGCCAGCAGACCCGGGACAGGATTCTACAATGAGCAGTTCTTC. Translating it yields CASRPGTGFYNEQFF.

This clonotype was seen a few times. The chain combines TRBV12-3 or TRBV12-4 with TRBJ2-3; TRBD2 agrees at 7 bases. This CDR3 has 15 residues. After removal of 1 base from V and 5 bases from J, the junction contained 6 bases not matched to a gene. CDR3 DNA: TGTGCCAGCAGTTTAGTTGGCGGGAGTTTAGATACGCAGTATTTT. It codes for CASSLVGGSLDTQYF.

On this clonotype: One junction end does not reproduce the germline sequence, and a read error may be involved. The V call is TRBV10-3, the J call TRBJ2-3; TRBD1 might be the D (6 bases). The CDR3 has 13 residues. Per the germline V gene, CDR1 is ENHRY and CDR2 is SYGVKD. CDR3 coding DNA: TGTGCCACCAGTGGACAGCAAACAGATACGCAGTATTTT. It encodes CATSGQQTDTQYF.

V usage is TRBV20-1 and J usage is TRBJ2-1; perhaps TRBD2 as D (7 bases). The V end was cut by 6 bases, the J end by 5 bases, with 20 bases between. The CDR3 totals 15 residues. CDR1 DFQATT and CDR2 SNEGSKA come from the germline V gene (reference sequence). The chain's CDR3 is CSAVKGGGHHNEQFF. In DNA form, the CDR3 reads TGCAGTGCCGTTAAGGGGGGGGGCCATCACAATGAGCAGTTCTTC.

This clonotype has just a few counts. The chain employs TRBV12-3 or TRBV12-4 and TRBJ2-7; D is perhaps TRBD1 or TRBD2 (5 bases each). V lost 5 bases, J lost 6 bases, and 11 bases lay in between. The CDR3 has 12 amino acids. CDR3 residues: CASSTGLPEQYF. The CDR3 region has the DNA TGTGCCAGCAGTACGGGGCTTCCCGAGCAGTACTTC.

In this sample, this clonotype turned up a few times. The J gene is TRBJ2-3, the V gene TRBV6-2 or TRBV6-3; 15 bases fit TRBD2. Germline assignment: CDR1 MNHEY and CDR2 SVGEGT. This CDR3 comprises 20 residues. Trimming took 10 bases from V and 0 from J; bases not matched to a gene: 17. CDR3 amino acids: CATLDGTSGRTVTSTDTQYF. DNA of the CDR3: TGTGCCACCCTAGACGGGACTAGCGGGAGGACCGTAACTAGCACAGATACGCAGTATTTT.

The chain combines TRBV7-2 with TRBJ1-1; TRBD1 might be the D (5 bases). V was trimmed by 0 bases and J by 0 bases, leaving 20 bases between them. Per germline, CDR1 SGHTA and CDR2 FQGNSA. This CDR3 spans 19 amino acids. CDR3 residues: CASSLARTRQTGLNTEAFF. The CDR3 region has the DNA TGTGCCAGCAGCTTAGCCAGAACTAGACAGACTGGTTTGAACACTGAAGCTTTCTTT.

This clonotype was seen only a few times. The gene calls are TRBV20-1 and TRBJ2-3; TRBD1 matches at 9 bases. This CDR3 is 15 amino acids long. From germline, CDR1 is DFQATT and CDR2 SNEGSKA (reference sequence). Trimming removed 1 base from V and 15 bases from J; junction bases left unmatched: 17. This CDR3 reads CSARVGGQGRGYAYF. The CDR3, as DNA: TGCAGTGCTAGAGTAGGAGGACAGGGGAGGGGATACGCTTATTTT.

This rearrangement joins TRBV3-1 to TRBJ2-7; D is perhaps TRBD1 or TRBD2 (5 bases each). The germline CDR1 and CDR2 sequences are LGHDT and YNNKEL (reference sequence). The V and J ends lost 0 bases and 4 bases respectively, with 13 bases between them. This CDR3 region has 15 residues. The CDR3 DNA reads as TGTGCCAGCAGCCAAGATCTGTCGGGACCGTACGAGCAGTACTTC. Encoded protein: CASSQDLSGPYEQYF.

The V and J genes are TRBV10-3 and TRBJ2-5; D is unresolved. The germline CDR1 and CDR2 sequences are ENHRY and SYGVKD. Trimming took 0 bases from V and 2 from J, leaving 7 bases between them. This CDR3 spans 14 amino acids. The CDR3 nucleotides are TGTGCCATCAGTGAGTCCCAGGATCAAGAGACCCAGTACTTC. Its translation is CAISESQDQETQYF.